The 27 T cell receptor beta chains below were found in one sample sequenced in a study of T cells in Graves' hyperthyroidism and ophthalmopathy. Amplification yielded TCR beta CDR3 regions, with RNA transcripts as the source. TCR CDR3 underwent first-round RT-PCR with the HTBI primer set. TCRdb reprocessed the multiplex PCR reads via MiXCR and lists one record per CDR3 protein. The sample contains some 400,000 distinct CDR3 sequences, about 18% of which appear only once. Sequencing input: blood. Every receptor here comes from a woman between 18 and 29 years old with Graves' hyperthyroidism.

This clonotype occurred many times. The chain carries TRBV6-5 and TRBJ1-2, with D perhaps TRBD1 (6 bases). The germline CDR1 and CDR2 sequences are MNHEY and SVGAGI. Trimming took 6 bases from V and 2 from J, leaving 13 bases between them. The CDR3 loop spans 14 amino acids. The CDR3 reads CASSRDNQNYGYTF. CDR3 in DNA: TGTGCCAGCAGCCGGGACAACCAAAACTATGGCTACACCTTC.

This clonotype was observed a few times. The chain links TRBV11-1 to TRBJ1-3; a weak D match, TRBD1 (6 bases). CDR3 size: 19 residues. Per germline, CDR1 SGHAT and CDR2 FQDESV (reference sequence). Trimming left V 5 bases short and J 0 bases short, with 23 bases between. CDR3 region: CASSHLISPGQNSGNTIYF. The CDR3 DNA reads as TGTGCCAGCAGCCACCTCATCTCCCCGGGACAAAACTCTGGAAACACCATATATTTT.

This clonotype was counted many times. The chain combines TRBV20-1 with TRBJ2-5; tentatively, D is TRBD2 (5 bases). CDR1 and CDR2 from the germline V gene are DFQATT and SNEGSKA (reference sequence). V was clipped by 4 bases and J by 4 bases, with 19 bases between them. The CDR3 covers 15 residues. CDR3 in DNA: TGCAGTGCTACGGGGTCGCCGGCAATGCGAGAGACCCAGTACTTC. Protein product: CSATGSPAMRETQYF.

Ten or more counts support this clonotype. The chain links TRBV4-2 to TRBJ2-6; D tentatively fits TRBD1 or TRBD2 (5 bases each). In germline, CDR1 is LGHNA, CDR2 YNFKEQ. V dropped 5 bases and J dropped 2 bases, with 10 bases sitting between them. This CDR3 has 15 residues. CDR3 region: CASSTRGPGANVLTF. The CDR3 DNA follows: TGTGCCAGCAGCACTAGGGGTCCTGGGGCCAACGTCCTGACTTTC.

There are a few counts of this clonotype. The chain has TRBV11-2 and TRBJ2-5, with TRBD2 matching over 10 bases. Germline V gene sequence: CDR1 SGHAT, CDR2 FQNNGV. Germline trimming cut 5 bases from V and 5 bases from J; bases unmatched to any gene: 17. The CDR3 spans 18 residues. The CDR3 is CASSREPSGGPWGETQYF. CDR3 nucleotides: TGTGCCAGCAGCCGAGAACCTAGCGGGGGCCCGTGGGGGGAGACCCAGTACTTC. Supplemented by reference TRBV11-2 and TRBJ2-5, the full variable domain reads EAGVAQSPRYKIIEKRQSVAFWCNPISGHATLYWYQQILGQGPKLLIQFQNNGVVDDSQLPKDRFSAERLKGVDSTLKIQPAKLEDSAVYLCASSREPSGGPWGETQYFGPGTRLLVL.

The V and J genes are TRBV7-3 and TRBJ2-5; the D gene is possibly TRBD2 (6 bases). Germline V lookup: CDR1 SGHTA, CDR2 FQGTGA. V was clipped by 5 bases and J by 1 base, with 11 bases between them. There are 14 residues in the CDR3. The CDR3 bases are TGTGCCAGCAGCCCGCGGGGCCTCCAAGAGACCCAGTACTTC. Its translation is CASSPRGLQETQYF.

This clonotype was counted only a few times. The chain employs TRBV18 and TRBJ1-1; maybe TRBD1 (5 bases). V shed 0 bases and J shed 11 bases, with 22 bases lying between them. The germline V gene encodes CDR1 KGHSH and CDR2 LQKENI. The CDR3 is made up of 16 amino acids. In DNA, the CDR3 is TGTGCCAGCTCACCACCTACCGGGGGAAGTGGAATGCGGGCTTTCTTT. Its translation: CASSPPTGGSGMRAFF.

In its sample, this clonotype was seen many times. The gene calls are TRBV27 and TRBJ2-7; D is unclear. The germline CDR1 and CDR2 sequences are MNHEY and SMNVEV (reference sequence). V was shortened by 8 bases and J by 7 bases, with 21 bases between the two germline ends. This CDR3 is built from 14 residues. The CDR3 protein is CASGSWTDPWEQYF. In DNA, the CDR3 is TGTGCCAGCGGATCTTGGACGGATCCCTGGGAGCAGTACTTC.

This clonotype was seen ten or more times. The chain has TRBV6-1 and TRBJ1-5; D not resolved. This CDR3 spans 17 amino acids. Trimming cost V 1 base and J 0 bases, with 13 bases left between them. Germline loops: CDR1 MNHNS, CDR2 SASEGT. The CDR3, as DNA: TGTGCCAGCAGTGAAGAGGCCCCGCTCTATAGCAATCAGCCCCAGCATTTT. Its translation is CASSEEAPLYSNQPQHF.

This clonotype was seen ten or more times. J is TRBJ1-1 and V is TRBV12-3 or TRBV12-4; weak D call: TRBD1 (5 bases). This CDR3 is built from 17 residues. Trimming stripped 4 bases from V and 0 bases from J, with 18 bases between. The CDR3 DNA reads TGTGCCAGCAGTTGGGGGACGGGCAACCCGATGAACACTGAAGCTTTCTTT. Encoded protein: CASSWGTGNPMNTEAFF.

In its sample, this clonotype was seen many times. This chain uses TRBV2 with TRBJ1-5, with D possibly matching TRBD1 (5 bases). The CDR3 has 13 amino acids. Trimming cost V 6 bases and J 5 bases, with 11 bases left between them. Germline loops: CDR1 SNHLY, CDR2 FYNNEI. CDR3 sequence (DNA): TGTGCCAGCAGGGGGGACGGATATCAGCCCCAGCATTTT. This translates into CASRGDGYQPQHF.

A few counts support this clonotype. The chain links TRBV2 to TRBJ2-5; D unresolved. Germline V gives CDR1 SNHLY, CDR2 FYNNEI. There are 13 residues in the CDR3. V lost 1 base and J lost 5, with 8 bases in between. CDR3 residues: CASSEGVDETQYF. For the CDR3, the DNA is TGTGCCAGCAGTGAAGGCGTAGATGAGACCCAGTACTTC.

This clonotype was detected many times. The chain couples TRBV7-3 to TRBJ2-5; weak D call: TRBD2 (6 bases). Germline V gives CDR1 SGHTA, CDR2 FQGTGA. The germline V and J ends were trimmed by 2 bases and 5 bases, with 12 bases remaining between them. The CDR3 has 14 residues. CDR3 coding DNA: TGTGCCAGCAGCTTATATGGCGGGGTGGAGACCCAGTACTTC. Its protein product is CASSLYGGVETQYF.

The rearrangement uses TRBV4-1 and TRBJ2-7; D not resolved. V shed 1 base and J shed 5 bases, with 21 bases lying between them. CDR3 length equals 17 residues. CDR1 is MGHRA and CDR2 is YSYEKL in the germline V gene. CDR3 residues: CASSQGSIRARLNEQYF. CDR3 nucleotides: TGCGCCAGCAGCCAAGGATCAATAAGGGCCAGGTTGAACGAGCAGTACTTC.

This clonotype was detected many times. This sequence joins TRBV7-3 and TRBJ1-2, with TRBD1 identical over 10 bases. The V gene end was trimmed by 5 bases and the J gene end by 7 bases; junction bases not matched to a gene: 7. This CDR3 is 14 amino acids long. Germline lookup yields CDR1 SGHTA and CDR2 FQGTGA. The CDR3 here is CASSPTGGLSGYTF. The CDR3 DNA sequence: TGTGCCAGCAGCCCGACAGGGGGCCTGAGTGGCTACACCTTC.

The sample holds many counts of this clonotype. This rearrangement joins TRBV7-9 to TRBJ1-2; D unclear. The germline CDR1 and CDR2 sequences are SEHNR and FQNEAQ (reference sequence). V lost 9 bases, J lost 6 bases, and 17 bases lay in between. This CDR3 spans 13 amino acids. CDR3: CASGVASGDGYTF. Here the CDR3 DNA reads TGTGCCAGTGGTGTTGCCAGCGGGGATGGCTACACCTTC. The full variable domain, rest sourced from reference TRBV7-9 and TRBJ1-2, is DTGVSQNPRHKITKRGQNVTFRCDPISEHNRLYWYRQTLGQGPEFLTYFQNEAQLEKSRLLSDRFSAERPKGSFSTLEIQRTEQGDSAMYLCASGVASGDGYTFGSGTRLTVV.

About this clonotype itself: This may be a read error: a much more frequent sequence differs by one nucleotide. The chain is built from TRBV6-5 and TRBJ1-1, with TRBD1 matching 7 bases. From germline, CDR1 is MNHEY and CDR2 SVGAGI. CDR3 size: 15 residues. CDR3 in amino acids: CASSLGARGDTEACF. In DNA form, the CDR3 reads TGTGCCAGCAGTTTAGGGGCCAGGGGGGACACTGAAGCTTGCTTT.

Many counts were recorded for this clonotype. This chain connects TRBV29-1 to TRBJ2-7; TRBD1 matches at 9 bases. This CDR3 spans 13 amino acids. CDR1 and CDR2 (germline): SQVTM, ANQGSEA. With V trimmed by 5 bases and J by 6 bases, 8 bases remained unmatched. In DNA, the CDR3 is TGCAGCGTTAGGACAGGGGCGAGAACCGAGCAGTACTTC. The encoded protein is CSVRTGARTEQYF.

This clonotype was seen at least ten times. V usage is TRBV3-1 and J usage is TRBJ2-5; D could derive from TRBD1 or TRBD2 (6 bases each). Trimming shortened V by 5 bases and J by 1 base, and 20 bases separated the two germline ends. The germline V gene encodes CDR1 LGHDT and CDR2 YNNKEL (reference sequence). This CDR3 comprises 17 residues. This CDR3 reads CASSFTIGGGGQETQYF. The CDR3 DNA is TGTGCCAGCAGCTTCACGATAGGCGGAGGGGGCCAAGAGACCCAGTACTTC.

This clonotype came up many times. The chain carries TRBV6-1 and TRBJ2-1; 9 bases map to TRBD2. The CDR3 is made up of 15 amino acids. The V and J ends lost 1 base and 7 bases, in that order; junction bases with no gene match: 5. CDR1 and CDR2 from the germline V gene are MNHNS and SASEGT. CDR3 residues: CASSEEASGVNEQFF. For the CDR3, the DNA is TGTGCCAGCAGTGAAGAGGCTAGCGGGGTGAATGAGCAGTTCTTC.

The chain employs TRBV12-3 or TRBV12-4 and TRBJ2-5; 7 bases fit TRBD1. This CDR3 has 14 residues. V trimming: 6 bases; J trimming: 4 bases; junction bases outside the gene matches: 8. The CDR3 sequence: CASSADRDRETQYF. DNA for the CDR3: TGTGCCAGCAGCGCTGACAGGGATCGAGAGACCCAGTACTTC.

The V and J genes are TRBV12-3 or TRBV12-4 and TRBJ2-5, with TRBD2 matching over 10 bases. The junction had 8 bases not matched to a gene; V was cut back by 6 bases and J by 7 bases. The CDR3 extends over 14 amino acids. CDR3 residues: CASRLAGEGVTQYF. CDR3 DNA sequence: TGTGCCAGCAGGCTAGCGGGGGAAGGGGTGACCCAGTACTTC.

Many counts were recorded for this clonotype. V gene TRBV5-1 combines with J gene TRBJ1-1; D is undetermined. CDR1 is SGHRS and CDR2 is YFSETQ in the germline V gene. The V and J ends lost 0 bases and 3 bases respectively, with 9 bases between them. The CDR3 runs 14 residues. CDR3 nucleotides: TGCGCCAGCAGCTTGGGGGCTTTCGACACTGAAGCTTTCTTT. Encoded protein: CASSLGAFDTEAFF.

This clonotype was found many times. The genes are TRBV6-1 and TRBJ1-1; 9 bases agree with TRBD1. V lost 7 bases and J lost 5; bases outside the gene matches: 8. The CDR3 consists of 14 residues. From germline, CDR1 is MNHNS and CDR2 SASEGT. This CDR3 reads CASTKIGQGTEAFF. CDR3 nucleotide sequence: TGTGCCAGCACCAAAATAGGACAGGGGACTGAAGCTTTCTTT.

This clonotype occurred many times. CDR3 sequence (DNA): TGTGCCAGCAGCTTAGCGCTAGTGGAAAAAAACATTCAGTACTTC. Its protein product is CASSLALVEKNIQYF. This chain joins TRBV7-9 and TRBJ2-4; D not resolved. Germline lookup yields CDR1 SEHNR and CDR2 FQNEAQ (reference sequence). Trimming pared 0 bases from V and 4 bases from J, leaving 10 bases between. The CDR3 sequence is 15 residues long.

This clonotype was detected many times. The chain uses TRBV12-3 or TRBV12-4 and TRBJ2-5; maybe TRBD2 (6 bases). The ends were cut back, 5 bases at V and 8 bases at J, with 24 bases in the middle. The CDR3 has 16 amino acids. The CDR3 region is CASSASGEPLGITQYF. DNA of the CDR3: TGTGCCAGCAGTGCCTCGGGGGAACCGCTCGGTATAACCCAGTACTTC.

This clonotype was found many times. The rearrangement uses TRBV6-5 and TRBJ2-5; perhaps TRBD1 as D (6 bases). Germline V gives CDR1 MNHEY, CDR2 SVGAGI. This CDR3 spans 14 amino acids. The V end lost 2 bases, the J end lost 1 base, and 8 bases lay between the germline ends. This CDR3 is CASSYGQIQETQYF. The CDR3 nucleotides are TGTGCCAGCAGTTACGGACAGATCCAAGAGACCCAGTACTTC.